Listed below are T cell receptor beta chains from one sample, sequenced in a study of T cell responses to AZD1222 COVID-19 vaccine. Sequencing used immunoSEQ multiplex PCR; TCRdb keeps in-frame clones, though not all of them. The table has 94,000 or so clones, about 90% seen once. The sample was peripheral blood, taken on day 0 of AZD1222 vaccination. The source of these receptors is an adult in good health. CDR3s include the opening cysteine and the closing phenylalanine or tryptophan. The D gene is left open where the match is weak.

d_call: TRBD1
v_call: TRBV28
j_call: TRBJ1-3
cdr3_aa: CASGTGVGNTIYF

d_call: TRBD1
v_call: TRBV27
j_call: TRBJ2-7
cdr3_aa: CASGTDRGYEQYF

d_call: .
v_call: TRBV12-3/TRBV12-4
j_call: TRBJ2-5
cdr3_aa: CASSFGGETQYF

d_call: .
v_call: TRBV6-5
j_call: TRBJ2-5
cdr3_aa: CASSYWGARGAETQYF

d_call: .
v_call: TRBV12-3/TRBV12-4
j_call: TRBJ1-5
cdr3_aa: CASSSVPSPQHF

d_call: .
v_call: TRBV18
j_call: TRBJ2-6
cdr3_aa: CASSPPGISGIGANVLTF

d_call: .
v_call: TRBV18
j_call: TRBJ1-1
cdr3_aa: CASSPGENTEAFF

d_call: TRBD1
v_call: TRBV24-1
j_call: TRBJ2-4
cdr3_aa: CATHFGTGLPQGIQYF

d_call: .
v_call: TRBV5-5
j_call: TRBJ2-7
cdr3_aa: CASSLAMGLQSSYEQYF

d_call: .
v_call: TRBV14
j_call: TRBJ1-4
cdr3_aa: CASSQEGRHSRTNEKLFF

d_call: .
v_call: TRBV9
j_call: TRBJ1-5
cdr3_aa: CASSVAGGGDQPQHF

d_call: TRBD1
v_call: TRBV3-1/TRBV3-2
j_call: TRBJ2-2
cdr3_aa: CASSQEVRGRGPPGTGELFF

d_call: TRBD2
v_call: TRBV7-8
j_call: TRBJ2-1
cdr3_aa: CASSSGLAGVSNEQFF

d_call: TRBD1
v_call: TRBV5-8
j_call: TRBJ1-3
cdr3_aa: CASSLGTGSSGNTIYF

d_call: .
v_call: TRBV9
j_call: TRBJ1-2
cdr3_aa: CASSVDQGGYGYTF

d_call: .
v_call: TRBV5-4
j_call: TRBJ2-1
cdr3_aa: CASSLDSGIYNEQFF

d_call: TRBD1
v_call: TRBV3-1/TRBV3-2
j_call: TRBJ2-4
cdr3_aa: CASSQVGQGVNIQYF

d_call: TRBD1
v_call: TRBV24-1
j_call: TRBJ2-5
cdr3_aa: CATTPPGDRLIETQYF

d_call: .
v_call: TRBV6-2/TRBV6-3
j_call: TRBJ1-2
cdr3_aa: CASSYGGLNGYTF

d_call: .
v_call: TRBV28
j_call: TRBJ2-1
cdr3_aa: CASSLDWNYNEQFF

d_call: .
v_call: TRBV14
j_call: TRBJ2-7
cdr3_aa: CASSQDGGAYEQYF

d_call: TRBD2
v_call: TRBV14
j_call: TRBJ2-7
cdr3_aa: CASSPPGGAGTYEQYF

d_call: TRBD1
v_call: TRBV6-5
j_call: TRBJ1-3
cdr3_aa: CASSYSGQGDGNTIYF

d_call: .
v_call: TRBV7-8
j_call: TRBJ1-3
cdr3_aa: CASSQAGGPGNTIYF

d_call: .
v_call: TRBV12-1
j_call: TRBJ1-5
cdr3_aa: CASSPRASDQPQHF

d_call: .
v_call: TRBV3-1/TRBV3-2
j_call: TRBJ2-7
cdr3_aa: CASSQDSGPEQYF

d_call: .
v_call: TRBV20-1
j_call: TRBJ2-3
cdr3_aa: CSASPQNTDTQYF